The 22 T cell receptor beta chains given below trace back to one sample, sequenced in a study of CD8+CD57+ T cells in acquired aplastic anemia. Genomic DNA provided the template from which TCR beta VDJ and CDR3 profiles were obtained. One entry per CDR3 protein, called by TCRdb with MiXCR from the reads. The profile covers around 200,000 distinct CDR3 sequences, with 61% appearing a single time and 25% to 35% taken by the ten largest. The sequencing input was sorted CD4+, CD8+, or CD8+CD57+ T cells (not recorded which) from PBMCs. Receptors were obtained from a human donor in good health.

This clonotype was counted at least ten times. The genes are TRBV2 and TRBJ1-2; D is uncertain. The CDR3 length is 11 residues. V was clipped by 11 bases and J by 8 bases, with 15 bases between them. The germline gives CDR1 SNHLY, CDR2 FYNNEI. The CDR3 reads CALGTGFGYTF. CDR3 DNA: TGTGCCCTCGGAACGGGCTTCGGCTACACCTTC. Supplemented by reference TRBV2 and TRBJ1-2, the full variable domain reads EPEVTQTPSHQVTQMGQEVILRCVPISNHLYFYWYRQILGQKVEFLVSFYNNEISEKSEIFDDQFSVERPDGSNFTLKIRSTKLEDSAMYFCALGTGFGYTFGSGTRLTVV.

J is TRBJ2-6 and V is TRBV24-1; tentative D call: TRBD1 (5 bases). Deletions cut 4 bases from V and 13 bases from J, with 16 bases between. Germline-derived CDR1 and CDR2 are KGHDR and SFDVKD. This CDR3 has 14 residues. CDR3 in amino acids: CATSDLDGSGVLTF. For the CDR3, the DNA is TGTGCCACCAGTGACCTCGACGGCTCAGGGGTCCTGACTTTC.

In the case of this clonotype: Germline is not matched at one junction end, which may reflect a read error. The V gene is TRBV12-3 or TRBV12-4, the J gene TRBJ2-7; TRBD1 agrees at 12 bases. The CDR3 sequence is 13 residues long. DNA of the CDR3: TGTGCCAGCAGTTGGCGGGACAGGGGGCTTCGGAACTTC. As protein: CASSWRDRGLRNF.

This rearrangement joins TRBV11-2 to TRBJ2-3; no clear D gene. Trimming stripped 6 bases from V and 0 bases from J, with 10 bases between. This CDR3 spans 14 amino acids. CDR1 and CDR2 (germline): SGHAT, FQNNGV. CDR3 in amino acids: CASSPASSTDTQYF. The CDR3, as DNA: TGTGCCAGCAGTCCCGCTTCTAGCACAGATACGCAGTATTTT. Complete variable domain (other parts from reference TRBV11-2 and TRBJ2-3): EAGVAQSPRYKIIEKRQSVAFWCNPISGHATLYWYQQILGQGPKLLIQFQNNGVVDDSQLPKDRFSAERLKGVDSTLKIQPAKLEDSAVYLCASSPASSTDTQYFGPGTRLTVL.

V is TRBV12-3 or TRBV12-4 and J is TRBJ1-6, with unresolved D. The germline V and J ends were trimmed by 6 bases and 11 bases, with 14 bases remaining between them. CDR3 length: 13 residues. This CDR3 reads CASSPIMGPPLHF. The CDR3 nucleotides read TGTGCCAGCAGCCCTATAATGGGCCCACCCCTCCACTTT.

As for this clonotype: At one end, the junction sequence differs from germline, possibly due to a read error. V is TRBV19 and J is TRBJ1-1, with D possibly TRBD1 on 6 matching bases. Germline lookup yields CDR1 LNHDA and CDR2 SQIVND (reference sequence). CDR3 length equals 12 residues. The CDR3 here is CASSMWGAEAFF. The CDR3 coding sequence is TGTGCCAGTAGTATGTGGGGGGCTGAGGCTTTCTTT. Looking up the rest from reference TRBV19 and TRBJ1-1 gives the full variable domain: DGGITQSPKYLFRKEGQNVTLSCEQNLNHDAMYWYRQDPGQGLRLIYYSQIVNDFQKGDIAEGYSVSREKKESFPLTVTSAQKNPTAFYLCASSMWGAEAFFGQGTRLTVV.

This chain links TRBV2 with TRBJ1-5; TRBD1 aligns across 7 bases. After removal of 10 bases from V and 4 bases from J, the junction contained 4 bases not matched to a gene. The CDR3 is 12 residues long. Germline loops: CDR1 SNHLY, CDR2 FYNNEI. The CDR3: CATQTGNQPQHF. The DNA for the CDR3 is TGTGCCACCCAGACAGGGAATCAGCCCCAGCATTTT.

The chain employs TRBV20-1 and TRBJ2-7; unclear D gene. Germline-derived CDR1 and CDR2 are DFQATT and SNEGSKA (reference sequence). V lost 6 bases and J lost 6, with 18 bases in between. The CDR3 runs to 13 residues. The CDR3 bases are TGCAGTGCCCCTAGGACCGTCGGGTTCGAGCAGTACTTC. Protein: CSAPRTVGFEQYF.

The chain combines TRBV19 with TRBJ1-5; D unclear. This CDR3 has 15 residues. CDR1 is LNHDA, CDR2 SQIVND, per germline (reference sequence). Deletions cut 3 bases from V and 4 bases from J, with 13 bases between. The CDR3 is CASSIPGRGNQPQHF. DNA for the CDR3: TGTGCCAGTAGTATCCCCGGACGAGGGAATCAGCCCCAGCATTTT. The variable domain in full, with the rest retrieved from reference TRBV19 and TRBJ1-5, is DGGITQSPKYLFRKEGQNVTLSCEQNLNHDAMYWYRQDPGQGLRLIYYSQIVNDFQKGDIAEGYSVSREKKESFPLTVTSAQKNPTAFYLCASSIPGRGNQPQHFGDGTRLSIL.

This rearrangement joins TRBV7-2 to TRBJ1-1; D uncertain. Germline V gene data show CDR1 as SGHTA and CDR2 as FQGNSA. CDR3 length equals 15 residues. The V end lost 2 bases, the J end lost 5 bases, and 15 bases lay between the germline ends. The CDR3 region is CASSLLGGGSTEAFF. DNA of the CDR3: TGTGCCAGCAGCTTACTGGGTGGCGGGTCGACTGAAGCTTTCTTT.

The gene calls are TRBV4-2 and TRBJ2-5; no reliable D call. Germline lookup yields CDR1 LGHNA and CDR2 YNFKEQ. The CDR3 spans 14 residues. Trimming took off 0 bases at V and 2 bases at J, with 7 bases between the two ends. CDR3 coding DNA: TGTGCCAGCAGCCAAGATGGGTTTCAAGAGACCCAGTACTTC. It translates to CASSQDGFQETQYF.

The chain has TRBV10-3 and TRBJ1-2, with no clear D. Germline-derived CDR1 and CDR2 are ENHRY and SYGVKD. The CDR3 covers 13 residues. Trimming shortened V by 10 bases and J by 3 bases, and 15 bases separated the two germline ends. The CDR3 nucleotides read TGTGCCACTAAGCTCTCCTCGGACTATGGCTACACCTTC. This gives the protein CATKLSSDYGYTF.

Ten or more counts support this clonotype. This chain joins TRBV6-6 and TRBJ1-1; D unclear. Trimming stripped 0 bases from V and 3 bases from J, with 14 bases between. Germline V gene data show CDR1 as MNHNY and CDR2 as SVGAGI (reference sequence). The CDR3 length is 16 residues. CDR3 sequence reads: CASSYSRGIKDTEAFF. The DNA of the CDR3 is TGTGCCAGCAGTTACTCGAGAGGGATTAAGGACACTGAAGCTTTCTTT.

This clonotype has only a few counts. The J gene is TRBJ1-2, the V gene TRBV7-2; the D is unclear. The germline V gene has CDR1 SGHTA and CDR2 FQGNSA. The CDR3 length is 16 residues. Deletions cut 5 bases from V and 4 bases from J, with 20 bases between. The CDR3: CASSAYPGREGYGYTF. In DNA, the CDR3 is TGTGCCAGCAGCGCCTACCCGGGCCGCGAAGGCTATGGCTACACCTTC.

The chain carries TRBV2 and TRBJ1-1; D is possibly TRBD1 (5 bases). The CDR3 loop spans 15 amino acids. V was cut by 3 bases and J by 10 bases, with 21 bases left in between. Germline V lookup: CDR1 SNHLY, CDR2 FYNNEI. The DNA of the CDR3 is TGTGCCAGCAGTGACCCCCGGGACCCTCTCACCGGAGCTTTCTTT. This gives the protein CASSDPRDPLTGAFF.

This clonotype has only one observation. The chain has TRBV9 and TRBJ2-7; D not certain. The ends were cut back, 0 bases at V and 1 base at J, with 8 bases in the middle. The length of the CDR3 is 14 residues. CDR1 and CDR2 from the germline V gene are SGDLS and YYNGEE. CDR3 region: CASSVGDNSYEQYF. The DNA of the CDR3 is TGTGCCAGCAGCGTAGGAGACAATTCCTACGAGCAGTACTTC.

Concerning this clonotype: The junction differs from germline at one of its ends, possibly a read error. V is TRBV4-2 and J is TRBJ1-1, with D unresolved. Germline CDR1 LGHNA, CDR2 YNFKEQ. The CDR3 totals 14 residues. In DNA form, the CDR3 reads TGTGCCAGCGGCCAAGATATTGGGTTAACTGAAGCTTTCTTT. Its protein is CASGQDIGLTEAFF.

The gene calls are TRBV7-2 and TRBJ2-3; 7 bases match TRBD2. Trimming at V came to 7 bases and at J to 0 bases, leaving 10 bases not matched to a gene. The germline gives CDR1 SGHTA, CDR2 FQGNSA. The CDR3 length is 16 residues. CDR3 sequence: CASTSMGGSSTDTQYF. CDR3 in DNA: TGTGCCAGCACCTCCATGGGGGGGAGTAGCACAGATACGCAGTATTTT.

This chain joins TRBV7-8 and TRBJ2-1, with D tentatively TRBD1 (5 bases). Between the trimmed V and J ends, which lost 3 bases and 7 bases, there was a span of 16 bases. The germline gives CDR1 SGHVS, CDR2 FQNEAQ. The length of the CDR3 is 15 residues. CDR3 DNA: TGTGCCAGCAGCTTGGGGCGTGCCCCTTTTAATGAGCAGTTCTTC. Its translation: CASSLGRAPFNEQFF.

The rearrangement joins TRBV11-3 to TRBJ2-3, with D unclear. Trimming pared 8 bases from V and 7 bases from J, leaving 13 bases between. CDR1 is SGHNT and CDR2 is YENEEA in the germline V gene. The CDR3 length is 12 residues. The CDR3 nucleotides are TGTGCCAGCTCCCCAGAGGCCCATACGCAGTATTTT. Its protein is CASSPEAHTQYF. Full variable domain (outside the CDR3, taken from reference TRBV11-3 and TRBJ2-3): EAGVVQSPRYKIIEKKQPVAFWCNPISGHNTLYWYLQNLGQGPELLIRYENEEAVDDSQLPKDRFSAERLKGVDSTLKIQPAELGDSAVYLCASSPEAHTQYFGPGTRLTVL.

The chain recombines TRBV25-1 with TRBJ1-5; D unclear. V was shortened by 5 bases and J by 7 bases, with 18 bases between the two germline ends. The CDR3 runs 15 residues. Per germline, CDR1 MGHDK and CDR2 SYGVNS. The CDR3 sequence: CASSLGPNGWQPQHF. The CDR3 DNA is TGTGCCAGCAGTTTAGGCCCTAACGGATGGCAGCCCCAGCATTTT.

The chain uses TRBV20-1 and TRBJ2-7; TRBD1 aligns across 9 bases. Germline V lookup: CDR1 DFQATT, CDR2 SNEGSKA (reference sequence). This CDR3 has 13 amino acids. The junction had 7 bases not matched to a gene; V was cut back by 5 bases and J by 5 bases. CDR3 region: CSAQGQGINEQYF. For the CDR3, the DNA is TGCAGTGCTCAGGGACAGGGAATCAACGAGCAGTACTTC.